Shown below are 18 T cell receptor beta chains from a single sample sequenced in a study of response to subunit inactivated influenza vaccine. TCRdb recomputed calls from the RT-PCR reads with MiXCR, one row per CDR3 protein. The repertoire holds around 850,000 distinct CDR3 sequences, with about 18% as singletons. The sample here was PBMCs from blood, taken roughly 5 days after vaccination. The receptors were sampled from a man aged 50-59 years who received an inactivated influenza vaccine.

The V call is TRBV6-5, the J call TRBJ2-5; TRBD2 is a possible D gene (5 bases). The V and J ends lost 3 bases and 5 bases respectively, with 19 bases between them. CDR1 MNHEY and CDR2 SVGAGI come from the germline V gene. This CDR3 region has 16 residues. CDR3 sequence: CASSYGPSGGRETQYF. The CDR3 nucleotides are TGTGCCAGCAGTTATGGCCCCTCCGGAGGCCGTGAGACCCAGTACTTC.

V and J are TRBV9 and TRBJ2-5; D assignment may be TRBD1 or TRBD2 (7 bases each). V was pared by 3 bases and J by 5 bases, with 17 bases between. Germline loops: CDR1 SGDLS, CDR2 YYNGEE. This CDR3 is 15 amino acids long. CDR3 in amino acids: CASSAQGGGRETQYF. Here the CDR3 DNA reads TGTGCCAGCAGCGCTCAGGGGGGGGGCCGTGAGACCCAGTACTTC.

This clonotype showed up many times. No DNA is shown, since the ends of the CDR3 on it are uncertain; the CDR3 is the one TCRdb lists. The chain recombines TRBV29-1 with TRBJ1-1; the table's TRBD1 call for D was not verified on the DNA. The CDR3 spans 14 residues, counting both ends. CDR1 and CDR2 from the germline V gene are SQVTM and ANQGSEA. This CDR3 is CSVRARELNTEAFF.

This clonotype came up a few times. The rearrangement uses TRBV7-9 and TRBJ1-1, with D perhaps matching TRBD1 (6 bases). V shed 1 base and J shed 6 bases, with 9 bases lying between them. Germline V CDR1 and CDR2: SEHNR, FQNEAQ (reference sequence). CDR3 length equals 13 residues. In nucleotides, the CDR3 is TGTGCCAGCAGCTTAGACAGGGTTGCTGAAGCTTTCTTT. This sequence encodes CASSLDRVAEAFF.

In this sample, this clonotype turned up a few times. The chain is built from TRBV4-3 and TRBJ1-6; no firm D call. The germline gives CDR1 LGHNA, CDR2 YSLEER. This CDR3 comprises 18 residues. Between the trimmed V and J ends, which lost 1 base and 7 bases, there was a span of 20 bases. CDR3 DNA sequence: TGCGCCAGCAGCCAAGTTTTCGCGGTAGAGATCAACAATTCACCCCTCCACTTT. The encoded protein is CASSQVFAVEINNSPLHF.

The chain links TRBV29-1 to TRBJ2-3; D gene unclear. The CDR3 has 13 amino acids. Germline CDR1 reads SQVTM; CDR2 reads ANQGSEA. Trimming took 8 bases from V and 0 from J, leaving 12 bases between them. The CDR3 spells CSQLRSSTDTQYF. In DNA, the CDR3 is TGCAGCCAATTGCGGTCTAGCACAGATACGCAGTATTTT.

The genes are TRBV24-1 and TRBJ1-1; D gene unclear. Germline CDR1 and CDR2: KGHDR and SFDVKD. The ends were cut back, 8 bases at V and 2 bases at J, with 11 bases in the middle. This CDR3 contains 13 residues. For the CDR3, the DNA is TGTGCCACCACCTCGGCAGGAAACACTGAAGCTTTCTTT. Its translation is CATTSAGNTEAFF.

V gene TRBV28 combines with J gene TRBJ2-7; possibly TRBD1 or TRBD2 for D (5 bases each). Between the trimmed V and J ends, which lost 5 bases and 0 bases, there was a span of 14 bases. CDR1 MDHEN and CDR2 SYDVKM come from the germline V gene. The CDR3 is made up of 15 amino acids. The CDR3 region has the DNA TGTGCCAGCAGTCGTAGGGGCGGGTTCTCCTACGAGCAGTACTTC. Residues: CASSRRGGFSYEQYF.

This clonotype has a handful of counts. V usage is TRBV12-3 or TRBV12-4 and J usage is TRBJ1-2; TRBD1 is a possible D gene (6 bases). This CDR3 region has 14 residues. The ends were cut back, 5 bases at V and 4 bases at J, with 14 bases in the middle. The CDR3 DNA reads as TGTGCCAGCAGTGCCCGGGGCAGGGGCTATGGCTACACCTTC. It translates to CASSARGRGYGYTF.

The CDR3 coding sequence is TGTGCCATCAGCCCGGGAGGGGGCAGTGAGCAGTTCTTC. Translated, it gives CAISPGGGSEQFF. V is TRBV10-3 and J is TRBJ2-1, with D maybe TRBD2 (8 bases). CDR1 is ENHRY, CDR2 SYGVKD, per germline. Trimming removed 6 bases from V and 9 bases from J, with 15 bases in between. This CDR3 comprises 13 residues.

The V call is TRBV4-3, the J call TRBJ2-5; maybe TRBD1 (5 bases). Trimming removed 2 bases at V and 4 bases at J, with 23 bases between. The CDR3 runs 18 residues. Germline CDR1 is LGHNA and CDR2 is YSLEER. CDR3 bases: TGCGCCAGCAGCCAATCCTTCCCCACCCCAACAGGCAGAGAGACCCAGTACTTC. Its translation: CASSQSFPTPTGRETQYF.

This chain joins TRBV18 and TRBJ2-2; 9 bases match TRBD1. Germline V gene lookup returns CDR1 KGHSH and CDR2 LQKENI. Losses at the gene ends were 3 bases for V and 4 bases for J; bases not matched to a gene: 6. The CDR3 has 16 amino acids. Here the CDR3 DNA reads TGTGCCAGCTCACCCGCCGGGACAGGGATCACCGGGGAGCTGTTTTTT. Translating it yields CASSPAGTGITGELFF.

Ten or more counts support this clonotype. The V call is TRBV5-1, the J call TRBJ2-1; D is unclear. Trimming shortened V by 1 base and J by 9 bases, and 5 bases separated the two germline ends. The CDR3 extends over 11 amino acids. Germline loops: CDR1 SGHRS, CDR2 YFSETQ. Here the CDR3 reads CASSLLAEQFF. CDR3 nucleotides: TGCGCCAGCAGCTTGTTGGCTGAGCAGTTCTTC. Combining the CDR3 with reference TRBV5-1 and TRBJ2-1 gives the whole variable domain KAGVTQTPRYLIKTRGQQVTLSCSPISGHRSVSWYQQTPGQGLQFLFEYFSETQRNKGNFPGRFSGRQFSNSRSEMNVSTLELGDSALYLCASSLLAEQFFGPGTRLTVL.

CDR3 nucleotides: TGCGCCAGCAGCCAAGACCTAGGAGTTAGAGGGACCCAGTACTTC. Its translation: CASSQDLGVRGTQYF. This sequence joins TRBV4-3 and TRBJ2-5, with D unresolved. V was cut by 0 bases and J by 7 bases, with 15 bases left in between. This CDR3 is built from 15 residues. Germline values: CDR1 LGHNA, CDR2 YSLEER.

As concerns this clonotype: A read error may account for a junction end that differs from germline. The chain combines TRBV29-1 with TRBJ2-5, with D unclear. The CDR3 has 8 amino acids. Germline V gene sequence: CDR1 SQVTM, CDR2 ANQGSEA. CDR3 DNA sequence: TGCAGCGTTCTCCCCCAAGACTTC. It codes for CSVLPQDF.

The chain carries TRBV6-2 or TRBV6-3 and TRBJ2-7; tentative D call: TRBD1 (6 bases). The CDR3 is made up of 16 amino acids. The V gene's germline CDR1 is MNHEY and CDR2 SVGEGT. The V end was cut by 0 bases, the J end by 1 base, with 13 bases between. CDR3 DNA sequence: TGTGCCAGCAGTTACTCGAAAGGACAGTTATCCTACGAGCAGTACTTC. It yields the protein CASSYSKGQLSYEQYF.

The chain has TRBV20-1 and TRBJ2-1; D is unclear. The V end lost 7 bases, the J end lost 2 bases, and 6 bases lay between the germline ends. Germline CDR1 and CDR2: DFQATT and SNEGSKA (reference sequence). This CDR3 is 11 amino acids long. The CDR3 loop is CSVVAYNEQFF. The CDR3 DNA sequence: TGCAGTGTGGTGGCCTACAATGAGCAGTTCTTC.

This chain joins TRBV6-2 or TRBV6-3 and TRBJ2-5, with D possibly being TRBD1 (6 bases). The CDR3 is 15 amino acids. Trimming removed 7 bases from V and 1 base from J, with 16 bases in between. Germline V gives CDR1 MNHEY, CDR2 SVGEGT. The CDR3 DNA is TGTGCCAGCAAAATTGACAGGACCTCCCAAGAGACCCAGTACTTC. This encodes CASKIDRTSQETQYF.